The 14 T cell receptor beta chains given below trace back to one sample, sequenced in a study of glioma-infiltrating T cells. TCR alpha and beta CDR3 regions were amplified from RNA using iRepertoire nested multiplex PCR. Each CDR3 protein gets one entry after TCRdb re-called the multiplex PCR reads with MiXCR. The sample lists some 4,200 distinct CDR3 sequences; over 80% were seen once. Sequenced input: glioma tissue, nonneoplastic brain tissue, or PBMCs (not recorded which). Receptors were obtained from a human donor with low-grade glioma or glioblastoma, undergoing nonglioma brain surgery, or in good health (not recorded which).

A word on this clonotype: Little can be read into the size of this beta chain, an off-target read in a library designed for alpha chains. This chain uses TRBV28 with TRBJ2-2; D could derive from TRBD1 or TRBD2 (5 bases each). Per germline, CDR1 MDHEN and CDR2 SYDVKM. The CDR3 consists of 12 residues. Trimming took off 8 bases at V and 5 bases at J, with 9 bases between the two ends. The CDR3 coding sequence is TGTGCCAGCTCCAGGGAGACCGGGGAGCTGTTTTTT. Translating it yields CASSRETGELFF.

In regard to this clonotype: Since it is a stray read in a library aimed at alpha chains, this beta chain has a size that is not meaningful. The chain employs TRBV6-6 and TRBJ1-1; D is uncertain. With 5 bases removed from V and 10 bases from J, the gap between germline ends came to 17 bases. The V gene's germline CDR1 is MNHNY and CDR2 SVGAGI (reference sequence). The CDR3 sequence is 13 residues long. DNA of the CDR3: TGTGCCAGCAGTGAGTCATCCCTCAGGAGAGCTTTCTTT. Residues: CASSESSLRRAFF.

Note on this clonotype: The library was prepared for alpha chains; this beta chain is a stray read, so its frequency means little. The chain uses TRBV12-3 or TRBV12-4 and TRBJ2-3, with 9 nucleotides matching TRBD2. J gave up 6 bases and V 7 bases, and 8 bases lay outside the gene matches. The CDR3 is 14 amino acids. The CDR3 DNA sequence: TGTGCCAGCACCGTAGCGGGGGAGTCCGATACGCAGTATTTT. Protein sequence: CASTVAGESDTQYF.

In the case of this clonotype: In a library made to pick up alpha chains, this beta chain is a stray read with a size that means little. The J gene is TRBJ2-5, the V gene TRBV6-2 or TRBV6-3; 11 nucleotides match TRBD1. Looked up from germline, CDR1 is MNHEY and CDR2 is SVGEGT. V gave up 10 bases and J gave up 4 bases; unmatched junction bases: 11. The length of the CDR3 is 15 residues. The CDR3 nucleotides read TGTGCCACCAGGACAGGGGGCACTTTAGGAGAGACCCAGTACTTC. This gives the protein CATRTGGTLGETQYF.

As for this clonotype: The library was built for alpha chains, so this beta chain is an off-target read and its size means little. The gene calls are TRBV27 and TRBJ1-2; D unresolved. Germline CDR1 reads MNHEY; CDR2 reads SMNVEV (reference sequence). This CDR3 has 14 residues. The germline V and J ends were trimmed by 1 base and 8 bases, with 14 bases remaining between them. The CDR3 region has the DNA TGTGCCAGCAGTTTATATCCGTGGTCGGGGGGCTACACCTTC. As protein: CASSLYPWSGGYTF.

With respect to this clonotype: This beta chain appears as a stray read in a library generated for alpha chains; its size is not informative. J is TRBJ1-1 and V is TRBV6-5; D is possibly TRBD1 (6 bases). Germline assignment: CDR1 MNHEY and CDR2 SVGAGI. Trimming removed 8 bases from V and 5 bases from J, with 18 bases in between. The length of the CDR3 is 14 residues. DNA for the CDR3: TGTGCCAGCTGGAGGATGGGGGCAAGTACTGAAGCTTTCTTT. Its protein is CASWRMGASTEAFF.

This clonotype has only a few counts. Since it is a stray read in a library aimed at alpha chains, this beta chain has a size that is not meaningful. Here the CDR3 reads CASSLGHPRVDTQYF. The CDR3, as DNA: TGTGCCAGCAGTTTAGGGCACCCACGGGTAGATACGCAGTATTTT. The chain carries TRBV28 and TRBJ2-3, with unresolved D. Between the trimmed V and J ends, which lost 2 bases and 5 bases, there was a span of 14 bases. The CDR3 spans 15 residues. The germline V gene has CDR1 MDHEN and CDR2 SYDVKM.

On this clonotype: For a library built for alpha chains, this beta chain is a stray read; little rests on its size. The rearrangement joins TRBV20-1 to TRBJ1-1; weak D call: TRBD1 (5 bases). The CDR3 spans 13 residues. Trimming left V 3 bases short and J 0 bases short, with 8 bases between. Germline V gene lookup returns CDR1 DFQATT and CDR2 SNEGSKA (reference sequence). For the CDR3, the DNA is TGCAGTGCTAGCGGGGGGGTGAACACTGAAGCTTTCTTT. Its translation is CSASGGVNTEAFF.

As for this clonotype: Mismatch with germline at one junction end may stem from a read error. Since the library was made to target alpha chains, this beta chain is a stray read and its abundance is not meaningful. The V and J genes are TRBV6-2 or TRBV6-3 and TRBJ1-2; possible D gene TRBD1, 5 bases. Germline loops: CDR1 MNHEY, CDR2 SVGEGT. This CDR3 region has 17 residues. For the CDR3, the DNA is TGTGCCAGCGGTTACGTCCAGGGTGGGAGGTTGAACTATGGCTACACCTTC. Protein product: CASGYVQGGRLNYGYTF.

As regards this clonotype: The library was designed around alpha chains, so this beta chain is a stray read whose abundance carries little weight. J is TRBJ2-3 and V is TRBV6-2 or TRBV6-3; possibly TRBD2 for D (6 bases). Trimming took off 5 bases at V and 0 bases at J, with 9 bases between the two ends. This CDR3 comprises 14 residues. The V gene's germline CDR1 is MNHEY and CDR2 SVGEGT. Here the CDR3 DNA reads TGTGCCAGCAGTAACGGGGGTAGCACAGATACGCAGTATTTT. Translation: CASSNGGSTDTQYF.

With respect to this clonotype: The library was designed around alpha chains, so this beta chain is a stray read whose abundance carries little weight. The chain combines TRBV6-1 with TRBJ1-2; TRBD1 aligns across 8 bases. This CDR3 has 16 residues. Losses at the gene ends were 2 bases for V and 5 bases for J; bases not matched to a gene: 10. Germline CDR1 MNHNS, CDR2 SASEGT. The CDR3 DNA reads TGTGCCAGCAGTGAACGAGTGGACAGGGCGGAATATGGCTACACCTTC. Its protein product is CASSERVDRAEYGYTF.

As to this clonotype: The library was prepared for alpha chains; this beta chain is a stray read, so its frequency means little. The J gene is TRBJ1-4, the V gene TRBV25-1; D gene unclear. Germline V gives CDR1 MGHDK, CDR2 SYGVNS. CDR3 length: 15 amino acids. Between the trimmed V and J ends, which lost 3 bases and 7 bases, there was a span of 15 bases. The CDR3, as DNA: TGTGCCAGCAGTGACCTTAAAGGGTTGCGTGAAAAACTGTTTTTT. It encodes CASSDLKGLREKLFF.

This clonotype has just one count. Little can be read into the size of this beta chain, an off-target read in a library designed for alpha chains. The rearrangement links TRBV27 to TRBJ2-3; D remains ambiguous. Germline V CDR1 and CDR2: MNHEY, SMNVEV (reference sequence). Trimming took 4 bases from V and 2 from J, leaving 10 bases between them. CDR3 length: 14 amino acids. The CDR3 DNA sequence: TGTGCCAGCAGTTCCAACGCCCACACAGATACGCAGTATTTT. Translation gives CASSSNAHTDTQYF.

Notes on this clonotype: One end of the junction does not line up with germline, which may come from a read error. Since it is a stray read in a library aimed at alpha chains, this beta chain has a size that is not meaningful. V is TRBV7-9 and J is TRBJ1-1, with D unclear. The CDR3 loop spans 13 amino acids. Germline values: CDR1 SEHNR, CDR2 FQNEAQ (reference sequence). This CDR3 reads CASSFSTNTEAFF. The CDR3 DNA reads TGCGCCAGCAGCTTTAGTACGAACACTGAAGCTTTCTTT.